Listed below are T cell receptor beta chains from one sample, sequenced in a study of T cell changes during pregnancy in multiple sclerosis. Clones were read by immunoSEQ multiplex PCR, and TCRdb kept only the in-frame ones, dropping some. The table shows about 93,000 clones, with roughly 92% occurring only once. Sequencing was performed on peripheral blood, taken after pregnancy. Receptors originate from a female donor with multiple sclerosis, enrolled in a pregnancy study. The CDR3 runs from the conserved cysteine through the conserved F or W. Each record gives: V gene, J gene, clone size, D gene, CDR3 DNA, CDR3 protein. The D gene is left open where the match is weak. Some rows have no size entry. The others give once, few or many, or a class for an expanded clone.

V: TRBV2; J: TRBJ2-5; size: .; D: .; DNA: TGTGCCAGCGGCGAGTTGACACAAGAGACCCAGTACTTC; CDR3: CASGELTQETQYF
V: TRBV10-3; J: TRBJ1-1; size: few; D: .; DNA: TGTGCCATCAAAGGCAGGGAGAACACTGAAGCTTTCTTT; CDR3: CAIKGRENTEAFF
V: TRBV19; J: TRBJ2-2; size: .; D: .; DNA: TGTGCCAGTAGTGATCCACGCGGACTTACGAACACCGGGGAGCTGTTTTTT; CDR3: CASSDPRGLTNTGELFF
V: TRBV6-5; J: TRBJ1-2; size: .; D: TRBD1; DNA: TGTGCCAGCAGTTTCCCGGGACAGGGGGCGCTTGGCTACACCTTC; CDR3: CASSFPGQGALGYTF
V: TRBV6-1; J: TRBJ1-3; size: .; D: .; DNA: TGTGCCAGCAGTGAAGGGAGCTCTGGAAACACCATATATTTT; CDR3: CASSEGSSGNTIYF
V: TRBV6-5; J: TRBJ1-1; size: once; D: .; DNA: TGTGCCAGCAGTTGGAGGGTGAACACTGAAGCTTTCTTT; CDR3: CASSWRVNTEAFF
V: TRBV11-2; J: TRBJ1-2; size: .; D: TRBD1; DNA: TGTGCCAGCAGCTTGAGGGACAGAGCAACCTATGGCTACACCTTC; CDR3: CASSLRDRATYGYTF
V: TRBV10-3; J: TRBJ1-1; size: .; D: .; DNA: TGTGCCACCAGACAGAGCAACACTGAAGCTTTCTTT; CDR3: CATRQSNTEAFF
V: TRBV6-1; J: TRBJ1-1; size: .; D: .; DNA: TGTGCCAGCAGTGAATTGGGCGGTCACGGCGGGACTGAAGCTTTCTTT; CDR3: CASSELGGHGGTEAFF
V: TRBV4-2; J: TRBJ1-1; size: .; D: .; DNA: TGTGCCAGCAGCCAAGAGAACAGGATGAACACTGAAGCTTTCTTT; CDR3: CASSQENRMNTEAFF
V: TRBV28; J: TRBJ1-1; size: .; D: .; DNA: TGTGCCAGCAGTTTGAAACCCCGGGCTTTCTTT; CDR3: CASSLKPRAFF
V: TRBV10-3; J: TRBJ1-1; size: .; D: .; DNA: TGTGCCATCAGCGGGGGGTTGGGTCGGACTGAAGCTTTCTTT; CDR3: CAISGGLGRTEAFF
V: TRBV5-1; J: TRBJ2-7; size: .; D: .; DNA: TGCGCCAGCAGCTTGGGATGGGAGACCCACTACGAGCAGTACTTC; CDR3: CASSLGWETHYEQYF
V: TRBV27; J: TRBJ2-7; size: once; D: TRBD2; DNA: TGTGCCAGCAGATTAGCGGGGGTCTACGAGCAGTACTTC; CDR3: CASRLAGVYEQYF
V: TRBV7-9; J: TRBJ2-7; size: once; D: .; DNA: TGTGCCAGCAGCGTACAGGAATATGCGTACGAGCAGTACTTC; CDR3: CASSVQEYAYEQYF
V: TRBV11-3; J: TRBJ2-7; size: once; D: TRBD2; DNA: TGTGCCAGCAGCTTAGGGCGGGAGTCCCCCTACGAGCAGTACTTC; CDR3: CASSLGRESPYEQYF
V: TRBV11-2; J: TRBJ2-1; size: .; D: .; DNA: TGTGCCAGCAGCCCCCCGGGCTACAATGAGCAGTTCTTC; CDR3: CASSPPGYNEQFF
V: TRBV19; J: TRBJ2-7; size: .; D: TRBD1; DNA: TGTGCCACCAAGACAGGGCCCTACGAGCAGTACTTC; CDR3: CATKTGPYEQYF
V: TRBV5-1; J: TRBJ1-1; size: .; D: TRBD1; DNA: TGCGCCAGCAGCGGGACAGAGGGGAACACTGAAGCTTTCTTT; CDR3: CASSGTEGNTEAFF
V: TRBV9; J: TRBJ1-3; size: .; D: TRBD1; DNA: TGTGCCAGCAGCTCAGGACAGGGACGAGTCTTCTCTGGAAACACCATATATTTT; CDR3: CASSSGQGRVFSGNTIYF
V: TRBV7-9; J: TRBJ1-2; size: once; D: .; DNA: TGTGCCAGCAGCTCCGGACAGTACTATGGCTACACCTTC; CDR3: CASSSGQYYGYTF
V: TRBV2; J: TRBJ1-1; size: .; D: .; DNA: TGTGCCAGCAGCATGCATGAGGCCTTGAACACTGAAGCTTTCTTT; CDR3: CASSMHEALNTEAFF
V: TRBV5-1; J: TRBJ1-2; size: .; D: TRBD1; DNA: TGCGCCAGCAGCTTGGGGACAGGTGGCTACACCTTC; CDR3: CASSLGTGGYTF
V: TRBV7-2; J: TRBJ2-3; size: .; D: TRBD2; DNA: TGTGCCAGCACTCATAGCGGGGCCACAGATACGCAGTATTTT; CDR3: CASTHSGATDTQYF
V: TRBV30; J: TRBJ1-5; size: .; D: TRBD1; DNA: TGTGCCTGGACCGGGACAGGGAATCAGCCCCAGCATTTT; CDR3: CAWTGTGNQPQHF
V: TRBV5-4; J: TRBJ2-7; size: .; D: TRBD1; DNA: TGTGCCAGCAGCCTCGGCGGGACAGGGATCTACGAGCAGTACTTC; CDR3: CASSLGGTGIYEQYF
V: TRBV6-5; J: TRBJ1-2; size: .; D: .; DNA: TGTGCCAGCAGTTACGGGGGGGGCGCGGATGGCTACACCTTC; CDR3: CASSYGGGADGYTF
V: TRBV6-4; J: TRBJ1-2; size: .; D: TRBD1; DNA: TGTGCCAGCAGTGAAACCCGGGACAGGAGCTTCTATGGCTACACCTTC; CDR3: CASSETRDRSFYGYTF
V: TRBV2; J: TRBJ2-7; size: .; D: TRBD1; DNA: TGTGCCAGCTTAAGAATCCGAGACAGGGGGGACGAGCAGTACTTC; CDR3: CASLRIRDRGDEQYF
V: TRBV30; J: TRBJ1-2; size: .; D: .; DNA: TGTGCCTGGAAAAAGGAGGGCTACACCTTC; CDR3: CAWKKEGYTF
V: TRBV25-1; J: TRBJ1-1; size: .; D: .; DNA: TGTGCCAGCAGTGCACCGGGGGGTTTCACTGAAGCTTTCTTT; CDR3: CASSAPGGFTEAFF
V: TRBV2; J: TRBJ2-7; size: .; D: .; DNA: TGTGCCAGCAGAGCGACAGTTTCCGAGCAGTACTTC; CDR3: CASRATVSEQYF
V: TRBV4-1; J: TRBJ1-6; size: .; D: .; DNA: TGCGCCAGCAGCCAAGACGAGGGCTATAATTCACCCCTCCACTTT; CDR3: CASSQDEGYNSPLHF
V: TRBV5-4; J: TRBJ2-3; size: .; D: TRBD2; DNA: TGTGCCAGCAGCTTAAGACTAGCGGGGGGGCGGGGCACAGATACGCAGTATTTT; CDR3: CASSLRLAGGRGTDTQYF
V: TRBV6-5; J: TRBJ1-6; size: .; D: TRBD1; DNA: TGTGCCAGCAGTTACCGGACAGGGGGCATTTCACCCCTCCACTTT; CDR3: CASSYRTGGISPLHF
V: TRBV19; J: TRBJ2-2; size: .; D: TRBD1; DNA: TGTGCCAGTATCTCAATCGACAGGGGGCTCACCGGGGAGCTGTTTTTT; CDR3: CASISIDRGLTGELFF
V: TRBV11-2; J: TRBJ2-7; size: .; D: .; DNA: TGTGCCAGCAGAGAAGGAGGGACTTCACCCTACGAGCAGTACTTC; CDR3: CASREGGTSPYEQYF
V: TRBV7-6; J: TRBJ2-7; size: .; D: .; DNA: TGTGCCAGCAGCTTAGGAGGGAACTCCTACGAGCAGTACTTC; CDR3: CASSLGGNSYEQYF
V: TRBV18; J: TRBJ1-1; size: .; D: .; DNA: TGTGCCAGCTCCCCCCGGTTCTTGAACACTGAAGCTTTCTTT; CDR3: CASSPRFLNTEAFF
V: TRBV30; J: TRBJ2-5; size: .; D: .; DNA: TGTGCCTGGAGCCCGGACAGCAGCTTAGAGACCCAGTACTTC; CDR3: CAWSPDSSLETQYF